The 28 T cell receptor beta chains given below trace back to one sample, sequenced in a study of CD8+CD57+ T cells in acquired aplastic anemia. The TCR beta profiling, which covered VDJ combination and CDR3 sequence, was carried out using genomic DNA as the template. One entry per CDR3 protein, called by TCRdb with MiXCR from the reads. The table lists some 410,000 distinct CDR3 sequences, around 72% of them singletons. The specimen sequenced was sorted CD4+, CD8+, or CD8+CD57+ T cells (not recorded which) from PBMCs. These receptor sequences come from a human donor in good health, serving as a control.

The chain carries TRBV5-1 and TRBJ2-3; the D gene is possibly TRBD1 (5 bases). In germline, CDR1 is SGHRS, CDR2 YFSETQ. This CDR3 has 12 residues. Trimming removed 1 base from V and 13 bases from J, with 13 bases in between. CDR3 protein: CASSLKGAKKYF. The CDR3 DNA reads TGCGCCAGCAGCTTGAAAGGGGCTAAGAAGTATTTT.

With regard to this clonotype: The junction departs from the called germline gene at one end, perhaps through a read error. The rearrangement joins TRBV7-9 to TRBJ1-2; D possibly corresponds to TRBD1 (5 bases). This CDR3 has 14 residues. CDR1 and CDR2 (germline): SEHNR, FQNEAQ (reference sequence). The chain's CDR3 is CASSYLPLATGTKF. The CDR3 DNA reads TGCGCCAGCAGCTACCTACCCTTGGCTACAGGCACCAAATTC.

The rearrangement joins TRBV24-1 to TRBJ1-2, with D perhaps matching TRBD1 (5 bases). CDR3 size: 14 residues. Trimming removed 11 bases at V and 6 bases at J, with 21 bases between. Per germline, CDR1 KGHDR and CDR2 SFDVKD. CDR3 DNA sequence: TGTGCCAGCAGAGCCCGGGACCGGTTCAATGGCTACACCTTC. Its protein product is CASRARDRFNGYTF.

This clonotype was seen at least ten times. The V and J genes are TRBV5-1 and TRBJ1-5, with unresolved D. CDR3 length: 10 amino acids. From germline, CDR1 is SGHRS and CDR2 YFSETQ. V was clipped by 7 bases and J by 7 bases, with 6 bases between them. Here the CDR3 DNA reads TGCGCCAGCGTCCCGCAGCCCCAGCATTTT. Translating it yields CASVPQPQHF. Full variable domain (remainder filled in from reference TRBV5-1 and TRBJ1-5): KAGVTQTPRYLIKTRGQQVTLSCSPISGHRSVSWYQQTPGQGLQFLFEYFSETQRNKGNFPGRFSGRQFSNSRSEMNVSTLELGDSALYLCASVPQPQHFGDGTRLSIL.

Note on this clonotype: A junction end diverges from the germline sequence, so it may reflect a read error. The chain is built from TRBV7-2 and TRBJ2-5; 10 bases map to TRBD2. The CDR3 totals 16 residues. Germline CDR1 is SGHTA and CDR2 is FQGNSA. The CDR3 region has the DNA TGTGCCAGCAGCACCGCGGCTAGCGGGGGCCAAGTGACCCAGTACTTC. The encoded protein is CASSTAASGGQVTQYF. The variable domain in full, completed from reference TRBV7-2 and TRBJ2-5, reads GAGVSQSPSNKVTEKGKDVELRCDPISGHTALYWYRQSLGQGLEFLIYFQGNSAPDKSGLPSDRFSAERTGGSVSTLTIQRTQQEDSAVYLCASSTAASGGQVTQYFGPGTRLLVL.

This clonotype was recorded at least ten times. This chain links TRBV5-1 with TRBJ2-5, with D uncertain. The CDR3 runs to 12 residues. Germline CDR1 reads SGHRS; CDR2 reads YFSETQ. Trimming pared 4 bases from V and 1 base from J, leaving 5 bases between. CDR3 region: CASSPVQETQYF. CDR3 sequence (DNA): TGCGCCAGCAGCCCGGTCCAAGAGACCCAGTACTTC.

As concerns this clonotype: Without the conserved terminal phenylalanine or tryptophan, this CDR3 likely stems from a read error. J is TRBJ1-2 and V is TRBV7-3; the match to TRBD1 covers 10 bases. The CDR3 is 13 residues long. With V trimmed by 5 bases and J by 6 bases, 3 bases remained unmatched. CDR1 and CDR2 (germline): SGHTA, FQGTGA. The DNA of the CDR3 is TGTGCCAGCAGCCCCGACAGGGGGCATGGCTACACCCTC. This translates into CASSPDRGHGYTL.

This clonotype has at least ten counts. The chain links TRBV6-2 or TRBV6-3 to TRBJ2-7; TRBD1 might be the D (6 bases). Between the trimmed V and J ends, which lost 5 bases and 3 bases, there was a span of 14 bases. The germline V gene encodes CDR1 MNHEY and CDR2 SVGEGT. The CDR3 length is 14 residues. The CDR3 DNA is TGTGCCAGCAGTCTCAGGGGTGCCTACTACGAGCAGTACTTC. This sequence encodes CASSLRGAYYEQYF.

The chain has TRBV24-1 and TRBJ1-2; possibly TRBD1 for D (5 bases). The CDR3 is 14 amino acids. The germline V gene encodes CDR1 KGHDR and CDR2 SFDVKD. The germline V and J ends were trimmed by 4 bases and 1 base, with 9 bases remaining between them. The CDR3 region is CATSDATVNYGYTF. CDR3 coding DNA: TGTGCCACCAGTGACGCGACAGTTAACTATGGCTACACCTTC.

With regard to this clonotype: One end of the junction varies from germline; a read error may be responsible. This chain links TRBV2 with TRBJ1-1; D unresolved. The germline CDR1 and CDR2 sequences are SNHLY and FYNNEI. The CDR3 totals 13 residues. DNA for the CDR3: TGTGCCAGCAGTTCAGGCAGGCGCACTGGAGCTTTCTTT. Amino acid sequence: CASSSGRRTGAFF.

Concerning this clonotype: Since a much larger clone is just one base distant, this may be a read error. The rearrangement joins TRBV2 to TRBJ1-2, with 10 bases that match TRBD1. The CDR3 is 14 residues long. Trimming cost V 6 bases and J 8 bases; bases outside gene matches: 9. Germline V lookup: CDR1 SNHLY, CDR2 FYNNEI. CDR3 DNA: TGTGCCAGCAGCTATCCCGGGACAGGGGCGGGCTACACCTTC. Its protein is CASSYPGTGAGYTF.

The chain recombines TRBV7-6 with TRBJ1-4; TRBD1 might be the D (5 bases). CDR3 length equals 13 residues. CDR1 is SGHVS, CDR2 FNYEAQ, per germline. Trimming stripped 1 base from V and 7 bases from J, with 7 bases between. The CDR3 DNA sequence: TGTGCCAGCAGCTTAGACAGGCTTGAAAAACTGTTTTTT. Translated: CASSLDRLEKLFF. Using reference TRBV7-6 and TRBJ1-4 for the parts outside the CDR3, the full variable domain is GAGVSQSPRYKVTKRGQDVALRCDPISGHVSLYWYRQALGQGPEFLTYFNYEAQQDKSGLPNDRFSAERPEGSISTLTIQRTEQRDSAMYRCASSLDRLEKLFFGSGTQLSVL.

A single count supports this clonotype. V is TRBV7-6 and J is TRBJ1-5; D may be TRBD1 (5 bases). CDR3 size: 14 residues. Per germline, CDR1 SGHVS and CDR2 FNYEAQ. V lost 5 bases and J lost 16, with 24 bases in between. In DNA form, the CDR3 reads TGTGCCAGCAGCCACGGAGGGGAGGCACACACACCCCATTTT. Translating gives CASSHGGEAHTPHF.

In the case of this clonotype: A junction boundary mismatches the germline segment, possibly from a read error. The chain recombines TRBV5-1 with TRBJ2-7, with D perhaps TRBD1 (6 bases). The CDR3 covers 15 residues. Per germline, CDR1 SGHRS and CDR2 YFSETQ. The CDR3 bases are TGTGCCAGCAGCCCCCGCACAGGGAACCGCTACGAGCAGTACTTC. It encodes CASSPRTGNRYEQYF.

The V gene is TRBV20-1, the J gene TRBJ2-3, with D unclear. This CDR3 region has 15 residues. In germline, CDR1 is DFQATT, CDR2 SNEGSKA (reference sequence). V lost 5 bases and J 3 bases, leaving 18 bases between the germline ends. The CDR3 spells CSAAAQHCDTDTQYF. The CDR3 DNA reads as TGCAGTGCTGCGGCACAGCACTGCGATACAGATACGCAGTATTTT.

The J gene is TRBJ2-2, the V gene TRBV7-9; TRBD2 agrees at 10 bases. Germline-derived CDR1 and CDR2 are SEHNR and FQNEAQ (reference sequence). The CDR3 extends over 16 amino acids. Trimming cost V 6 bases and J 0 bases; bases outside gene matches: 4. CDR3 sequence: CASSLSGRPNTGELFF. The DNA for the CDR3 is TGTGCCAGCAGTCTTAGCGGGAGGCCGAACACCGGGGAGCTGTTTTTT.

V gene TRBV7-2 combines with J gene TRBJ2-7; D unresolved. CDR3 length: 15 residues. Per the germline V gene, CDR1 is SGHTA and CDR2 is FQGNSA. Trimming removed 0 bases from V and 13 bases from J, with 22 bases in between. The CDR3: CASSLALASYGYTYF. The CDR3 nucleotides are TGTGCCAGCAGCTTAGCCCTCGCGAGCTATGGCTACACCTACTTC. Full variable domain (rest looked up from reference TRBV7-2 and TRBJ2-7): GAGVSQSPSNKVTEKGKDVELRCDPISGHTALYWYRQSLGQGLEFLIYFQGNSAPDKSGLPSDRFSAERTGGSVSTLTIQRTQQEDSAVYLCASSLALASYGYTYFGPGTRLTVT.

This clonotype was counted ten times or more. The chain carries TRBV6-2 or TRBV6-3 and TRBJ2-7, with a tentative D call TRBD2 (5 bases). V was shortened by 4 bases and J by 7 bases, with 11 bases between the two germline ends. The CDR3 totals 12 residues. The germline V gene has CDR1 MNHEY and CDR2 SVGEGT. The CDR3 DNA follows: TGTGCCAGCAGTTGGGAGCGTGGAGAGCAGTACTTC. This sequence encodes CASSWERGEQYF.

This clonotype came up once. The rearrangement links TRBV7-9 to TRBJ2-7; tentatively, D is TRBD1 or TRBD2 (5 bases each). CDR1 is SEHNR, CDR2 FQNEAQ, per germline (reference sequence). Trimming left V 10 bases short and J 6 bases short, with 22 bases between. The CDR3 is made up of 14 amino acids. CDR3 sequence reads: CATSDTTGTSEQYF. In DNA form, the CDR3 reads TGTGCCACCAGTGATACCACCGGGACGAGCGAGCAGTACTTC. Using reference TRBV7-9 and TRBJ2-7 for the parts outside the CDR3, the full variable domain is DTGVSQNPRHKITKRGQNVTFRCDPISEHNRLYWYRQTLGQGPEFLTYFQNEAQLEKSRLLSDRFSAERPKGSFSTLEIQRTEQGDSAMYLCATSDTTGTSEQYFGPGTRLTVT.

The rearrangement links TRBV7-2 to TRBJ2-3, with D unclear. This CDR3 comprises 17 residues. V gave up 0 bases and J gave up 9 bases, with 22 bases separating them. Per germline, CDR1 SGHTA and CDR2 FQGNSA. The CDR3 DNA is TGTGCCAGCAGCTTAGCGTCGACCGGTGGCTACACCTTCACGCAGTATTTT. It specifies CASSLASTGGYTFTQYF.

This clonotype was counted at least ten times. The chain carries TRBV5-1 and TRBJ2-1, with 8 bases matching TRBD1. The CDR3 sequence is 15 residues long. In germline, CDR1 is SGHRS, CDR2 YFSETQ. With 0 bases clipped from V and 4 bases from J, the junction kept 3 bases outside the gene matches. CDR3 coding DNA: TGCGCCAGCAGCTTGGAGACAGGGGAATACAATGAGCAGTTCTTC. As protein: CASSLETGEYNEQFF. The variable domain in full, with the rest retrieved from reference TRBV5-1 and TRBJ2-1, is KAGVTQTPRYLIKTRGQQVTLSCSPISGHRSVSWYQQTPGQGLQFLFEYFSETQRNKGNFPGRFSGRQFSNSRSEMNVSTLELGDSALYLCASSLETGEYNEQFFGPGTRLTVL.

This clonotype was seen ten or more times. CDR3 sequence: CASSAGGQVHYEQYF. The CDR3 DNA is TGCGCCAGCAGCGCGGGCGGACAGGTGCACTACGAGCAGTACTTC. The J gene is TRBJ2-7, the V gene TRBV5-1; TRBD1 matches at 7 bases. The CDR3 sequence is 15 residues long. CDR1 SGHRS and CDR2 YFSETQ come from the germline V gene. V shed 4 bases and J 3 bases; nucleotides not matched to a gene: 10.

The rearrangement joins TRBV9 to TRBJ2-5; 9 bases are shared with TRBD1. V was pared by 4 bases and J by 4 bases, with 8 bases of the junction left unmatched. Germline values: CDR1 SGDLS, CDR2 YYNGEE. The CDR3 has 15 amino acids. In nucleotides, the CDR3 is TGTGCCAGCAGCAGTCGGACAGGGGCAGGAGAGACCCAGTACTTC. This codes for CASSSRTGAGETQYF.

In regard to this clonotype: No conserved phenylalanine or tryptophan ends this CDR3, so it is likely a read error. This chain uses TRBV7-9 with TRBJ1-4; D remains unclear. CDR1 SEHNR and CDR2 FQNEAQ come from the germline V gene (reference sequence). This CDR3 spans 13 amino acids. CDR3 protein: CASSPVGDEQLFL. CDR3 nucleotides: TGTGCCAGCAGCCCAGTCGGCGATGAACAACTGTTTTTG.

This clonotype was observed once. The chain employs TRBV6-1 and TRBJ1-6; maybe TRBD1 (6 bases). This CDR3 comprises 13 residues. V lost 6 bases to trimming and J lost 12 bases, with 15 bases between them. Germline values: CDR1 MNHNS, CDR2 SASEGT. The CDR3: CASSVESQGPLHF. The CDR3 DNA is TGTGCCAGCAGCGTTGAATCACAGGGACCCCTCCACTTT.

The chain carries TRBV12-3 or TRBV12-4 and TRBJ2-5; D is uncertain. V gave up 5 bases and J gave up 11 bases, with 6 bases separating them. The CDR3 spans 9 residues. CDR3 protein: CASSRGQYF. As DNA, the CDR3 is TGTGCCAGCAGTCGCGGACAGTACTTC.

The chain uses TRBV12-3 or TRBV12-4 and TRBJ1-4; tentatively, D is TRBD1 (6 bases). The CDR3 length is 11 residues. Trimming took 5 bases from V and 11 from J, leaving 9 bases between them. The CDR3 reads CASSPGQKLFF. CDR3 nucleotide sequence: TGTGCCAGCAGTCCTGGACAGAAACTGTTTTTT.

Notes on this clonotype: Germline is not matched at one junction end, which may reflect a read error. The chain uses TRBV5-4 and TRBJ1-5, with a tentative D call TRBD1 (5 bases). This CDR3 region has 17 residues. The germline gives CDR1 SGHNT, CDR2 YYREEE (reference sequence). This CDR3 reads CATSLDGSGWGDQPQHF. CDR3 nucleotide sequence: TGTGCCACCAGCTTAGATGGGTCCGGGTGGGGGGATCAGCCCCAGCATTTT.